Reported below is one T cell receptor (beta chain). Its antigen remains unknown. This CDR3 contains 14 residues. Trimming shortened V by 4 bases and J by 7 bases, and 16 bases separated the two germline ends. Germline CDR1 and CDR2: LGHDT and YNNKEL (reference sequence). The sample is drawn from a study of spatial heterogeneity in lung cancer. Study details: Raw-read counts averaged over ten per unique TCR and UMI combination. Notes on the study in general: Blood carried ubiquitous expanded tumor TCRs more at resection than follow-up.

Every TCR cDNA molecule bore a unique molecular identifier. MiXCR, applied by TCRdb to the 5' RACE reads, yields one record per CDR3 protein. This repertoire shows about 75,000 distinct CDR3 sequences, 10% to 15% found once; its top ten account for roughly 7%. Time point defined: sample taken at primary tumor resection. Sequencing of whole RNA from tumor, nontumor lung or frozen PBMC involved no sorting. The donors comprised some 70 untreated early-stage non-small cell lung cancer patients. This sample comprised PBMCs, obtained at surgery. This chain connects TRBV3-1 to TRBJ1-1; D is unresolved. The source is a male donor with early-stage non-small cell lung cancer. In DNA, the CDR3 is TGTGCCAGCAGCCTGGCCGGACCACGCAATGAAGCTTTCTTT. Its protein is CASSLAGPRNEAFF.